One and the same sample provided the 18 T cell receptor beta chains below, sequenced in a study of blood T cell repertoires in COVID-19. Method: immunoSEQ multiplex PCR; TCRdb's copy keeps in-frame clones and lacks some. The sample lists about 220,000 clones, approximately 86% occurring once. The sample consisted of PBMCs or T cells enriched from blood (not recorded which). The receptors come from a woman aged 45-60 years with acute COVID-19.

The chain has TRBV27 and TRBJ1-1, with D possibly matching TRBD1 (5 bases). V gave up 1 base and J gave up 1 base, with 10 bases separating them. There are 15 residues in the CDR3. Per germline, CDR1 MNHEY and CDR2 SMNVEV (reference sequence). DNA of the CDR3: TGTGCCAGCAGTTTATACAGGCAGGGGAACACTGAAGCTTTCTTT. Amino acid sequence: CASSLYRQGNTEAFF.

This sequence joins TRBV15 and TRBJ1-5, with a possible D match to TRBD1 (5 bases). The CDR3 extends over 16 amino acids. Trimming took 5 bases from V and 2 from J, leaving 16 bases between them. Germline assignment: CDR1 LNHNV and CDR2 YYDKDF (reference sequence). CDR3 protein: CATSDPAGVGNQPQHF. DNA of the CDR3: TGTGCCACCAGCGACCCCGCGGGGGTGGGCAATCAGCCCCAGCATTTT.

The chain carries TRBV5-4 and TRBJ2-1; 7 bases are a match to TRBD2. CDR1 and CDR2 from the germline V gene are SGHNT and YYREEE (reference sequence). There are 16 residues in the CDR3. V gave up 5 bases and J gave up 8 bases; unmatched junction bases: 16. The CDR3 DNA follows: TGTGCCAGCAGGGACGGGGGAGGGGCAAGGCTGGATGAGCAGTTCTTC. It is translated as CASRDGGGARLDEQFF. Together with reference TRBV5-4 and TRBJ2-1, the CDR3 gives the full variable domain: ETGVTQSPTHLIKTRGQQVTLRCSSQSGHNTVSWYQQALGQGPQFIFQYYREEENGRGNFPPRFSGLQFPNYSSELNVNALELDDSALYLCASRDGGGARLDEQFFGPGTRLTVL.

The chain combines TRBV28 with TRBJ1-2, with D hard to call. The CDR3 loop spans 12 amino acids. CDR1 MDHEN and CDR2 SYDVKM come from the germline V gene. Trimming removed 6 bases at V and 5 bases at J, with 10 bases between. CDR3 protein: CASSLPYYGYTF. The CDR3 DNA sequence: TGTGCCAGCAGCCTCCCTTATTATGGCTACACCTTC.

This chain links TRBV7-9 with TRBJ2-1, with a possible D match to TRBD2 (6 bases). CDR1 and CDR2 (germline): SEHNR, FQNEAQ (reference sequence). CDR3 size: 15 residues. V gave up 8 bases and J gave up 1 base, with 15 bases separating them. CDR3 protein: CASPGGVRSYNEQFF. CDR3 in DNA: TGTGCCAGCCCAGGCGGGGTTCGGTCCTACAATGAGCAGTTCTTC.

This rearrangement joins TRBV4-2 to TRBJ2-7; 7 nucleotides align to TRBD2. The CDR3 is 15 residues long. V lost 4 bases to trimming and J lost 3 bases; unmatched junction nucleotides: 9. CDR1 is LGHNA, CDR2 YNFKEQ, per germline. The CDR3 nucleotides read TGTGCCAGCAGCCGAAATCCCGGGACTAACTACGAGCAGTACTTC. This gives the protein CASSRNPGTNYEQYF.

V and J are TRBV27 and TRBJ1-2; 7 bases map to TRBD1. Unmatched junction bases numbered 8, after V lost 5 bases and J lost 8 bases. This CDR3 is built from 13 residues. In germline, CDR1 is MNHEY, CDR2 SMNVEV (reference sequence). CDR3 nucleotide sequence: TGTGCCAGCAGTCCCAGAGGGGGCGAGGGCTACACCTTC. Protein sequence: CASSPRGGEGYTF.

The J gene is TRBJ2-7, the V gene TRBV2; TRBD1 agrees at 11 bases. V lost 6 bases, J lost 3 bases, and 7 bases stayed unmatched. The CDR3 covers 15 residues. CDR1 and CDR2 from the germline V gene are SNHLY and FYNNEI. The CDR3 bases are TGTGCCAGCAGCGGCCTGGACAGGGGGCTCTACGAGCAGTACTTC. This sequence encodes CASSGLDRGLYEQYF.

J is TRBJ2-1 and V is TRBV1; the table names TRBD2, a call not compared with the DNA. TRBV1 is marked as a pseudogene. The CDR3 has 15 residues. DNA for the CDR3: TGCACCAGCAGCCGACGACTAGGGCTCTACAATGAGCAGTTCTTC. Translation gives CTSSRRLGLYNEQFF.

The V gene is TRBV27, the J gene TRBJ1-5, with D possibly being TRBD1 (5 bases). Germline V gives CDR1 MNHEY, CDR2 SMNVEV (reference sequence). This CDR3 is 15 amino acids long. V lost 1 base, J lost 4 bases, and 11 bases lay in between. CDR3 protein: CASSLLGQGNQPQHF. For the CDR3, the DNA is TGTGCCAGCAGTTTATTGGGGCAGGGTAATCAGCCCCAGCATTTT.

The chain employs TRBV7-2 and TRBJ2-7; 7 bases match TRBD1. The CDR3 consists of 13 residues. Trimming at V came to 6 bases and at J to 6 bases, leaving 8 bases not matched to a gene. CDR1 and CDR2 from the germline V gene are SGHTA and FQGNSA. CDR3 nucleotide sequence: TGTGCCAGCAGGTTCGGACAGGTCGGCGAGCAGTACTTC. Protein product: CASRFGQVGEQYF.

The chain is built from TRBV10-3 and TRBJ1-5; possibly TRBD1 for D (6 bases). Germline V gives CDR1 ENHRY, CDR2 SYGVKD. V shed 3 bases and J shed 0 bases, with 15 bases lying between them. This CDR3 has 17 residues. CDR3 sequence reads: CAISELDSKYSNQPQHF. The CDR3 DNA reads TGTGCCATCAGTGAATTGGACAGTAAATATAGCAATCAGCCCCAGCATTTT.

This clone showed up just once. The chain recombines TRBV4-1 with TRBJ2-3, with 8 bases identical to TRBD2. The V gene's germline CDR1 is MGHRA and CDR2 YSYEKL. Trimming cost V 0 bases and J 7 bases; bases outside gene matches: 6. This CDR3 is built from 15 residues. Here the CDR3 DNA reads TGCGCCAGCAGCCAAGAACTAGCGGCAGCCAATACGCAGTATTTT. As protein: CASSQELAAANTQYF.

This clone has only one observation. The chain recombines TRBV28 with TRBJ1-5; 7 positions agree with TRBD1. The CDR3 runs 14 residues. The germline V gene has CDR1 MDHEN and CDR2 SYDVKM. After removal of 6 bases from V and 7 bases from J, the junction contained 9 bases not matched to a gene. CDR3 sequence reads: CASSRDSTGQPQHF. The CDR3 DNA reads as TGTGCCAGCAGCCGGGACAGCACGGGCCAGCCCCAGCATTTT.

The V call is TRBV3-1 (or the pseudogene TRBV3-2), the J call TRBJ1-6; 11 bases align to TRBD1. Germline V lookup: CDR1 LGHDT, CDR2 YNNKEL (reference sequence). The CDR3 is 21 residues long. With V trimmed by 1 base and J by 0 bases, 11 bases remained unmatched. CDR3: CASSQVGTGGISYSYNSPLHF. The CDR3, as DNA: TGTGCCAGCAGCCAAGTGGGGACAGGGGGGATTTCTTACTCCTATAATTCACCCCTCCACTTT.

The chain combines TRBV7-8 with TRBJ2-3; D gene uncertain. This CDR3 spans 16 amino acids. Germline CDR1 reads SGHVS; CDR2 reads FQNEAQ. V was shortened by 5 bases and J by 2 bases, with 17 bases between the two germline ends. CDR3 residues: CASSPSHDKDTDTQYF. The CDR3 nucleotides read TGTGCCAGCAGCCCCAGTCATGATAAAGACACAGATACGCAGTATTTT.

In DNA form, the CDR3 reads TGCGCCAGCAGCGCCTGGACAGAAGAGACCCAGTACTTC. This gives the protein CASSAWTEETQYF. This chain joins TRBV5-1 and TRBJ2-5; the D gene is possibly TRBD1 (6 bases). Trimming cost V 4 bases and J 3 bases, with 10 bases left between them. CDR3 length: 13 residues. CDR1 and CDR2 from the germline V gene are SGHRS and YFSETQ.

Comment on this clone: Within the sample, other DNA sequences also encode this same CDR3. The J gene is TRBJ1-5, the V gene TRBV11-2; D might be TRBD1 (5 bases). Per the germline V gene, CDR1 is SGHAT and CDR2 is FQNNGV. Trimming pared 1 base from V and 1 base from J, leaving 8 bases between. The CDR3 is 15 amino acids. CDR3 DNA sequence: TGTGCCAGCAGCTTAGCGGGGGGGAGCAATCAGCCCCAGCATTTT. It yields the protein CASSLAGGSNQPQHF.